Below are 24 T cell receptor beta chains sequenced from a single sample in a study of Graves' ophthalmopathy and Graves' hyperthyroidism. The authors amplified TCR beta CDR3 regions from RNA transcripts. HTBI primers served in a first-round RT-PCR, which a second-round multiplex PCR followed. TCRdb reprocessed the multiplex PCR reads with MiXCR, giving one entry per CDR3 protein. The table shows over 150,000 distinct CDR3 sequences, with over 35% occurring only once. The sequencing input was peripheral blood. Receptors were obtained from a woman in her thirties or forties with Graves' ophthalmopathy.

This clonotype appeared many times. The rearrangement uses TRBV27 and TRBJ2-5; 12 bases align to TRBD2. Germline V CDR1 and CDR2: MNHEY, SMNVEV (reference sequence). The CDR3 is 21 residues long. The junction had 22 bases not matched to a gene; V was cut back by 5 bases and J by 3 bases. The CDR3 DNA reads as TGTGCCAGCAGTCCTTCAAAACCCGGGACTAGCGGGCTACCCCTCAAAGAGACCCAGTACTTC. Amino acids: CASSPSKPGTSGLPLKETQYF.

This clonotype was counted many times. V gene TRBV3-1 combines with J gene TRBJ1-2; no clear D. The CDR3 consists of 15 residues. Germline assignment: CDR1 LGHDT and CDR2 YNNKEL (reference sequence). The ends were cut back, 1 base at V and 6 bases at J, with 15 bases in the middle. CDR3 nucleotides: TGTGCCAGCAGCCAAGGGGCGGGCCTCCCCCATGGCTACACCTTC. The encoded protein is CASSQGAGLPHGYTF.

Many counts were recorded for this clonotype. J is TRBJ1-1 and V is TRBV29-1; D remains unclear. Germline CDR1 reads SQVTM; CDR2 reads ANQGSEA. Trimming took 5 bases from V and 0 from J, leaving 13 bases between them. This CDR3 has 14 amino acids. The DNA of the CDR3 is TGCAGCGTTTCCCTCCAGGAAATGAACACTGAAGCTTTCTTT. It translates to CSVSLQEMNTEAFF.

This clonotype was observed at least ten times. CDR3 residues: CSARTGRNYGYTF. CDR3 nucleotide sequence: TGCAGTGCTAGGACAGGGAGGAACTATGGCTACACCTTC. This chain links TRBV20-1 with TRBJ1-2, with TRBD1 identical over 7 bases. Trimming took 3 bases from V and 2 from J; bases not matched to a gene: 3. Germline V gene lookup returns CDR1 DFQATT and CDR2 SNEGSKA (reference sequence). The CDR3 covers 13 residues.

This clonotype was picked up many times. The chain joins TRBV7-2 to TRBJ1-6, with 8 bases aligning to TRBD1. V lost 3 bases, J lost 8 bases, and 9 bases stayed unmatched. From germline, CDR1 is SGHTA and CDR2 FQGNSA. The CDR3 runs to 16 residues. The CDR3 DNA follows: TGTGCCAGCAGCTTGGTAGACAGGGGCAGGTATTCACCCCTCCACTTT. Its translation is CASSLVDRGRYSPLHF.

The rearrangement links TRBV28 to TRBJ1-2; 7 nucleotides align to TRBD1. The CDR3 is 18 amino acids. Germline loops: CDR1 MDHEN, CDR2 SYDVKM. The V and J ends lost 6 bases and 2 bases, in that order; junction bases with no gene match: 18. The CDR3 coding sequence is TGTGCCAGCAGGTTCGGGACAGCAAGGGAGCTTCAAAACTATGGCTACACCTTC. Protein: CASRFGTARELQNYGYTF.

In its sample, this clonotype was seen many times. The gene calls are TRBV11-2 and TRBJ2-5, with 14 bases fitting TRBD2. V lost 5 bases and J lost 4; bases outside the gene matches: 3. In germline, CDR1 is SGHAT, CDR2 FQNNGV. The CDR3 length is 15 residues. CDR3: CASSTGLAGVETQYF. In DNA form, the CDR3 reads TGTGCCAGCAGCACGGGACTAGCGGGAGTAGAGACCCAGTACTTC. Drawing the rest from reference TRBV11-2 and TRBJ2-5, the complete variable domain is EAGVAQSPRYKIIEKRQSVAFWCNPISGHATLYWYQQILGQGPKLLIQFQNNGVVDDSQLPKDRFSAERLKGVDSTLKIQPAKLEDSAVYLCASSTGLAGVETQYFGPGTRLLVL.

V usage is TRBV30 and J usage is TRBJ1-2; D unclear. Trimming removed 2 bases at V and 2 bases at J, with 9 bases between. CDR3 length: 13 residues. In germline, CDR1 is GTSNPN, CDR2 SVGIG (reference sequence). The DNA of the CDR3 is TGTGCCTGGAGTCGCCAGACGAACTATGGCTACACCTTC. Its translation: CAWSRQTNYGYTF.

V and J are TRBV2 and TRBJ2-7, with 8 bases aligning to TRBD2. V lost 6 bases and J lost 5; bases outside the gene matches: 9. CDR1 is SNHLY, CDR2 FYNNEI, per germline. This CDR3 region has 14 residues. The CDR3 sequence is CASRQREYGDEQYF. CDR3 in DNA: TGTGCCAGCAGACAGCGGGAGTACGGTGACGAGCAGTACTTC.

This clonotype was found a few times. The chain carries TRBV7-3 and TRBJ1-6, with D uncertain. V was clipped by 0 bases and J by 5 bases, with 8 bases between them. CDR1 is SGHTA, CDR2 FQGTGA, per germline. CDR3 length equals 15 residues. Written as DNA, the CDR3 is TGTGCCAGCAGCTTAACGCCAGCAGATAATTCACCCCTCCACTTT. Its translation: CASSLTPADNSPLHF.

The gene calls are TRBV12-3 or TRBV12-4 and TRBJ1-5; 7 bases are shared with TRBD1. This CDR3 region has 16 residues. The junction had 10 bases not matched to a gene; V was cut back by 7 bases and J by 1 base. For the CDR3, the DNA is TGTGCCAGCATTTTCTCTCCAGGGGGGAGCAATCAGCCCCAGCATTTT. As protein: CASIFSPGGSNQPQHF.

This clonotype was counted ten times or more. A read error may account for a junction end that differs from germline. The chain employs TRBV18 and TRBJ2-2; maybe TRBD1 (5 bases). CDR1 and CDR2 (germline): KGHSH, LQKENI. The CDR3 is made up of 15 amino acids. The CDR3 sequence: CASSPLTGNTGELFF. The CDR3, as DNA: TGTGCCAGCTCCCCACTTACAGGGAACACCGGGGAGCTGTTTTTT.

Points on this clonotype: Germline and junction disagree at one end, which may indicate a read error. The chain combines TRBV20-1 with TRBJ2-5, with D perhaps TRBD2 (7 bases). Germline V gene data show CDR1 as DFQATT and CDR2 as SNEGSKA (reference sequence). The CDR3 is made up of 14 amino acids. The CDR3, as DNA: TGCAGTGCTGGAGACAGGCGGGGGCCAGAGACCCAGTACTTC. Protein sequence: CSAGDRRGPETQYF.

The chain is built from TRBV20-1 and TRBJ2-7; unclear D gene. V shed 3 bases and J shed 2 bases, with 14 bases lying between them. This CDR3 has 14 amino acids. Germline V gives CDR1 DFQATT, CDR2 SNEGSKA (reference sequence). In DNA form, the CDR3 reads TGCAGTGCTAGGACCTCGCGGAACCCCTACGAGCAGTACTTC. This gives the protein CSARTSRNPYEQYF.

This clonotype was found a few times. The chain's CDR3 is CASSEREGHFYEQYF. As DNA, the CDR3 is TGTGCCAGCAGTGAAAGGGAGGGCCACTTCTACGAGCAGTACTTC. This chain connects TRBV6-1 to TRBJ2-7; the match to TRBD2 covers 7 bases. This CDR3 has 15 residues. Germline V CDR1 and CDR2: MNHNS, SASEGT. The junction had 7 bases not matched to a gene; V was cut back by 2 bases and J by 3 bases.

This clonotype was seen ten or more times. The CDR3 DNA reads as TGCAGTGCTACCCGACTAGCGCCGATCACAGATACGCAGTATTTT. This translates into CSATRLAPITDTQYF. This chain links TRBV20-1 with TRBJ2-3; 8 nucleotides align to TRBD2. CDR1 is DFQATT and CDR2 is SNEGSKA in the germline V gene (reference sequence). The CDR3 runs to 15 residues. The junction had 8 bases not matched to a gene; V was cut back by 4 bases and J by 2 bases.

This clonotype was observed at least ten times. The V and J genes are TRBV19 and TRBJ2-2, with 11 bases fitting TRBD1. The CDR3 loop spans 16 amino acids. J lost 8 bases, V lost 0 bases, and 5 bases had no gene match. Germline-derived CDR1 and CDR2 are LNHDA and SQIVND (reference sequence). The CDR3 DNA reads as TGTGCCAGTAGTATAGAGGGACAGGGGGTCCTTGGGGAGCTGTTTTTT. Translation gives CASSIEGQGVLGELFF.

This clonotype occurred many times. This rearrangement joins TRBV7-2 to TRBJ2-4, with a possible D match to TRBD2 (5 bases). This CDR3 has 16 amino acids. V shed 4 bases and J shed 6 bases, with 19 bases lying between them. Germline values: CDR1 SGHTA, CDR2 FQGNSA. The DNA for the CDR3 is TGTGCCAGCAGCTCCCCGCGGCGCGCGGGCGGAAACATTCAGTACTTC. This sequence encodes CASSSPRRAGGNIQYF.

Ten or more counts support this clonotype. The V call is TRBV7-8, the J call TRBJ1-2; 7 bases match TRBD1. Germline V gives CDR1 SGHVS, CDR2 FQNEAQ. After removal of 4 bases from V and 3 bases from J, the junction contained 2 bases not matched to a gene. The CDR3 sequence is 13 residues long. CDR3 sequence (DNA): TGTGCCAGCAGCTCGGGGACAGACTATGGCTACACCTTC. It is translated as CASSSGTDYGYTF.

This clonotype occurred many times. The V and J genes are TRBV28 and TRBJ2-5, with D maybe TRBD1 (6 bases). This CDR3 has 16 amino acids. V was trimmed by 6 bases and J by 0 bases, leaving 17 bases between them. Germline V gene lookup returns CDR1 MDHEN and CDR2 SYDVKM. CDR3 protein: CASRSAQGSDQETQYF. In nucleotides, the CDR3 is TGTGCCAGCAGGTCCGCCCAGGGGTCGGACCAAGAGACCCAGTACTTC.

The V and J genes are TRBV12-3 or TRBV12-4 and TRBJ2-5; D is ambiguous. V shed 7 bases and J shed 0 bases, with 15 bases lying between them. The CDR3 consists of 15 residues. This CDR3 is CASTRGSTYQETQYF. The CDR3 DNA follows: TGTGCCAGCACCCGCGGTTCTACGTACCAAGAGACCCAGTACTTC.

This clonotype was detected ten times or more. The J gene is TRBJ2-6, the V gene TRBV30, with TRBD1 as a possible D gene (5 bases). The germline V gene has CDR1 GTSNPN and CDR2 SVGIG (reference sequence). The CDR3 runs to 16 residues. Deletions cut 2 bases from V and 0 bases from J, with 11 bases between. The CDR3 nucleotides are TGTGCCTGGAGTCTTACAGGTCCCTCTGGGGCCAACGTCCTGACTTTC. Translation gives CAWSLTGPSGANVLTF.

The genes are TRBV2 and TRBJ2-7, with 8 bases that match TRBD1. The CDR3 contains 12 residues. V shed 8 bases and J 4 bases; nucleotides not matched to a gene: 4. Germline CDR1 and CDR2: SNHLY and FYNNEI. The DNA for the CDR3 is TGTGCCAGCCAGGGGGCAGGGTACGAGCAGTACTTC. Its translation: CASQGAGYEQYF.

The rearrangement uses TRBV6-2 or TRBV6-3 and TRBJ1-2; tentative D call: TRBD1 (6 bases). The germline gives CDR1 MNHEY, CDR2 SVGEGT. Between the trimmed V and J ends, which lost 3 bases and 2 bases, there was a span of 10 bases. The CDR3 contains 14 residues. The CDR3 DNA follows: TGTGCCAGCAGTTATCAGGGGCGAAACTATGGCTACACCTTC. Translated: CASSYQGRNYGYTF.